This T cell receptor beta chain was retrieved from a study of shared clonotypes between healthy human individuals. This clone was recorded only once. Profiled with immunoSEQ multiplex PCR; TCRdb holds only in-frame clones, not every one. The table records about 490,000 clones, about 82% of them present only once. The CDR3 loop spans 14 amino acids. Germline CDR1 SGHTA, CDR2 FQGTGA. Trimming left V 5 bases short and J 0 bases short, with 10 bases between. Sequenced material: PBMCs. This rearrangement joins TRBV7-3 to TRBJ1-2; D uncertain. This sequence originates from a woman between 35 and 50 years old in good health. Some clones in this sample may be carry-over from other donors' samples. The CDR3 DNA follows: TGTGCCAGCAGCCCAGGACCCGCTAACTATGGCTACACCTTC. Its translation: CASSPGPANYGYTF. Drawing the rest from reference TRBV7-3 and TRBJ1-2, the complete variable domain is GAGVSQTPSNKVTEKGKYVELRCDPISGHTALYWYRQSLGQGPEFLIYFQGTGAADDSGLPNDRFFAVRPEGSVSTLKIQRTERGDSAVYLCASSPGPANYGYTFGSGTRLTVV.